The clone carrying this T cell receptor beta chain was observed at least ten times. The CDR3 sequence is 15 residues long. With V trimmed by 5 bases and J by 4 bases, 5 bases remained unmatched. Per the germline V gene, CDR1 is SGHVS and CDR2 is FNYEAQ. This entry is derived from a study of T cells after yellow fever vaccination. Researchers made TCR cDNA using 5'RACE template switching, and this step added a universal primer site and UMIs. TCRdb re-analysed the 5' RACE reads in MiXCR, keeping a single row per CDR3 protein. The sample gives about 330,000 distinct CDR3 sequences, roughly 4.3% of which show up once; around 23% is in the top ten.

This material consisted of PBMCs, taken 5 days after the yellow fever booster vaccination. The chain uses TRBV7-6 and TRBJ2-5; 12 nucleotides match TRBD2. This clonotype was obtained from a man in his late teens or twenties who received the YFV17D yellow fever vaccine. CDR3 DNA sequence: TGTGCCAGCAGCGTGACTAGCGGGGGAACAGAGACCCAGTACTTC. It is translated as CASSVTSGGTETQYF.